These T cell receptor beta chains were read from a single sample in a study of blood T cell repertoires in COVID-19. The repertoire was sequenced with immunoSEQ multiplex PCR; TCRdb's copy has only in-frame clones and lacks some. This table holds tens of thousands of clones, about 86% found once. The source material was peripheral blood. These TCRs come from an older man with acute or convalescent COVID-19. Both conserved end residues are trimmed from each CDR3. A D gene is named only where the DNA matches it firmly.

d_call: .; v_call: TRBV7-2; j_call: TRBJ1-2; cdr3_aa: ASSPYRVGDYGYT
d_call: .; v_call: TRBV7-2; j_call: TRBJ2-3; cdr3_aa: ASSLARADTQY
d_call: .; v_call: TRBV5-1; j_call: TRBJ1-4; cdr3_aa: ASSSLGGNNEKLF
d_call: TRBD1; v_call: TRBV19; j_call: TRBJ2-2; cdr3_aa: ASNTGTGYTGELF
d_call: TRBD2; v_call: TRBV9; j_call: TRBJ2-5; cdr3_aa: ASSVGSSGGQETQY
d_call: .; v_call: TRBV9; j_call: TRBJ2-3; cdr3_aa: ASSVASSRGTDTQY
d_call: .; v_call: TRBV28; j_call: TRBJ1-3; cdr3_aa: ASSGRGRPSGNTIY
d_call: TRBD1; v_call: TRBV30; j_call: TRBJ1-2; cdr3_aa: AWRVDRDGGYT
d_call: TRBD1; v_call: TRBV7-8; j_call: TRBJ2-2; cdr3_aa: ASSMTGQTNTGELF
d_call: TRBD1; v_call: TRBV5-1; j_call: TRBJ2-2; cdr3_aa: ASSSRQGQNTGELF